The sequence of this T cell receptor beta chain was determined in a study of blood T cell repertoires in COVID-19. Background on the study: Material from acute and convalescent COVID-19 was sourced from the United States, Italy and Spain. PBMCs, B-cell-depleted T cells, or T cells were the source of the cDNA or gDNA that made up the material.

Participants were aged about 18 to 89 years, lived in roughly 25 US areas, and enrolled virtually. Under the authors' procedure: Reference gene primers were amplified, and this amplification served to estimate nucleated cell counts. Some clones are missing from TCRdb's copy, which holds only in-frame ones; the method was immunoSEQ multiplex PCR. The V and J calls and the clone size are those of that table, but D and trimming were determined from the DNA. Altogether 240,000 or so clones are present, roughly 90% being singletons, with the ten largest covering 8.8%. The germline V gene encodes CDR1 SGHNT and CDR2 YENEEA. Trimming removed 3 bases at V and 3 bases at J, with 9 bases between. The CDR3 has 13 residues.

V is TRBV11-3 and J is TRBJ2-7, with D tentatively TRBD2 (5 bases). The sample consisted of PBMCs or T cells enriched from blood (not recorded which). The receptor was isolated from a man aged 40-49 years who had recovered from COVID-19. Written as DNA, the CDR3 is TGTGCCAGCAGCTTGAACGGAGGCTACGAGCAGTACTTC. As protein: CASSLNGGYEQYF.